The 32 T cell receptor beta chains below come from one sample, sequenced in a study of blood T cells in healthy people across ages. Using a J-beta primer mix together with a sample-barcoded 5' primer, a second PCR was run for roughly 6 to 12 cycles. Each CDR3 protein gets one entry after TCRdb re-called the 5' RACE reads with MiXCR. Among 1.5 million to 2 million distinct CDR3 sequences listed, 28% were seen once. Input material: blood. These receptors all stem from a woman in her twenties or thirties in good health.

There are a few counts of this clonotype. CDR3 in DNA: TGTGCCAGCAGCGTAAACACTGTAACCTATGGCTACACCTTC. Amino acid sequence: CASSVNTVTYGYTF. The chain joins TRBV9 to TRBJ1-2; D is uncertain. Germline V gene sequence: CDR1 SGDLS, CDR2 YYNGEE. V shed 1 base and J shed 4 bases, with 11 bases lying between them. The CDR3 contains 14 residues.

This rearrangement joins TRBV9 to TRBJ1-1, with D perhaps TRBD1 (5 bases). Germline loops: CDR1 SGDLS, CDR2 YYNGEE. This CDR3 contains 16 residues. Trimming removed 0 bases at V and 0 bases at J, with 12 bases between. CDR3 DNA: TGTGCCAGCAGCGTAGTAGGAGCGGGACTGAACACTGAAGCTTTCTTT. It encodes CASSVVGAGLNTEAFF.

This chain uses TRBV20-1 with TRBJ1-4; a possible D gene is TRBD1 (5 bases). The V end lost 3 bases, the J end lost 5 bases, and 10 bases lay between the germline ends. Germline V gene sequence: CDR1 DFQATT, CDR2 SNEGSKA (reference sequence). CDR3 length: 13 amino acids. The CDR3 DNA reads TGCAGTGCTAGTAAGCAGGGCAATGAAAAACTGTTTTTT. This sequence encodes CSASKQGNEKLFF.

The rearrangement uses TRBV2 and TRBJ2-7, with 9 nucleotides matching TRBD2. J lost 3 bases, V lost 3 bases, and 12 bases had no gene match. The CDR3 runs to 17 residues. CDR1 and CDR2 from the germline V gene are SNHLY and FYNNEI. CDR3 coding DNA: TGTGCCAGCAGTGACAATGGTGGTAGCGGGGGCATCTACGAGCAGTACTTC. It encodes CASSDNGGSGGIYEQYF. Full variable domain (missing parts from reference TRBV2 and TRBJ2-7): EPEVTQTPSHQVTQMGQEVILRCVPISNHLYFYWYRQILGQKVEFLVSFYNNEISEKSEIFDDQFSVERPDGSNFTLKIRSTKLEDSAMYFCASSDNGGSGGIYEQYFGPGTRLTVT.

The sample holds many counts of this clonotype. The rearrangement uses TRBV20-1 and TRBJ2-7, with 7 bases matching TRBD1. After removal of 6 bases from V and 6 bases from J, the junction contained 11 bases not matched to a gene. The V gene's germline CDR1 is DFQATT and CDR2 SNEGSKA (reference sequence). The CDR3 has 13 residues. CDR3 coding DNA: TGCAGTGCCGGGACAGCGGTTGGGAGCGAGCAGTACTTC. Its translation: CSAGTAVGSEQYF.

On this clonotype: Sequence at one end of the junction differs from germline and may be a read error. The chain employs TRBV7-9 and TRBJ2-1, with TRBD2 matching over 10 bases. Germline CDR1 is SEHNR and CDR2 is FQNEAQ (reference sequence). The CDR3 has 14 residues. CDR3 sequence reads: CASSYWTSGNGQFF. CDR3 nucleotide sequence: TGTGCCAGCAGCTACTGGACTAGCGGAAATGGGCAGTTCTTC.

The chain recombines TRBV21-1 with TRBJ1-1. TRBV21-1 is flagged as a pseudogene. This CDR3 has 10 residues. The CDR3 nucleotides read TGTGCCAGCAGCAACTTCTGGGCTTTCTTT. It translates to CASSNFWAFF.

To note about this clonotype: A read error may explain this, as a much larger clone is one base away. This sequence joins TRBV13 and TRBJ2-4, with D uncertain. Germline CDR1 is PRHDT and CDR2 is FYEKMQ (reference sequence). The V and J ends lost 5 bases and 13 bases respectively, with 24 bases between them. The CDR3 length is 15 residues. In nucleotides, the CDR3 is TGTGCCAGCAGCGCCCCTGGGCTCTCAGACAATGAGCAGTACTTC. Translation gives CASSAPGLSDNEQYF.

The chain recombines TRBV18 with TRBJ1-2; TRBD1 matches 8 bases. The CDR3 sequence is 14 residues long. The junction had 7 bases not matched to a gene; V was cut back by 2 bases and J by 8 bases. CDR1 KGHSH and CDR2 LQKENI come from the germline V gene. This CDR3 reads CASSPIGQGAGYTF. The CDR3 bases are TGTGCCAGCTCACCAATTGGACAGGGCGCAGGCTACACCTTC.

Turning to this clonotype: The junction and the germline gene differ at one end; a read error may be behind it. The chain carries TRBV18 and TRBJ2-5, with 11 bases lining up with TRBD1. The CDR3 is made up of 14 amino acids. CDR1 is KGHSH, CDR2 LQKENI, per germline. Written as DNA, the CDR3 is TGTGCCGGCTCACTAGGACAGGGGGCGAGGGAGCAGTACTTC. Its protein is CAGSLGQGAREQYF.

The CDR3 nucleotides read TGCGCCAGCAGCTGGACTAGCGGGGGGGAGGAGCAGTTCTTC. Translated, it gives CASSWTSGGEEQFF. V gene TRBV5-1 combines with J gene TRBJ2-1; TRBD2 matches at 15 bases. V lost 3 bases and J lost 10; bases outside the gene matches: 2. The germline gives CDR1 SGHRS, CDR2 YFSETQ. This CDR3 comprises 14 residues. The whole variable domain, filled in from reference TRBV5-1 and TRBJ2-1, reads KAGVTQTPRYLIKTRGQQVTLSCSPISGHRSVSWYQQTPGQGLQFLFEYFSETQRNKGNFPGRFSGRQFSNSRSEMNVSTLELGDSALYLCASSWTSGGEEQFFGPGTRLTVL.

This clonotype was counted between two and nine times. This chain joins TRBV24-1 and TRBJ2-7; 7 nucleotides match TRBD1. The CDR3 is made up of 15 amino acids. CDR1 is KGHDR and CDR2 is SFDVKD in the germline V gene. The V segment lost 5 bases and the J segment 0 bases; nucleotides outside the gene matches: 6. CDR3 region: CATSGPQGTSYEQYF. For the CDR3, the DNA is TGTGCCACCAGTGGACCACAGGGGACCTCCTACGAGCAGTACTTC.

This clonotype was recorded a few times. V and J are TRBV12-3 or TRBV12-4 and TRBJ1-2, with TRBD1 matching 8 bases. The CDR3 runs 16 residues. Trimming at V came to 5 bases and at J to 3 bases, leaving 11 bases not matched to a gene. The CDR3 sequence: CASSQDRVGPDYGYTF. In nucleotides, the CDR3 is TGTGCCAGCAGTCAGGACAGGGTAGGGCCCGACTATGGCTACACCTTC.

This clonotype was counted only a few times. This chain joins TRBV12-3 or TRBV12-4 and TRBJ2-3, with 8 bases that match TRBD2. The CDR3 contains 17 residues. Losses at the gene ends were 5 bases for V and 3 bases for J; bases not matched to a gene: 13. CDR3 region: CASSPRGSGAMTDTQYF. CDR3 nucleotides: TGTGCCAGCAGTCCTCGAGGTAGCGGGGCAATGACAGATACGCAGTATTTT.

This chain links TRBV12-3 or TRBV12-4 with TRBJ2-5; 12 positions match TRBD2. With the DNA end fitting TRBJ2-7 better, the J assignment may be wrong. There are 14 residues in the CDR3. The CDR3 is CASSSLAGGNEQYF. CDR3 DNA sequence: TGTGCCAGCAGCTCGCTAGCGGGAGGGAACGAGCAGTACTTC.

This clonotype was recorded many times. V and J are TRBV12-3 or TRBV12-4 and TRBJ2-5; possibly TRBD2 for D (5 bases). The CDR3 loop spans 14 amino acids. Deletions cut 5 bases from V and 5 bases from J, with 15 bases between. The CDR3 coding sequence is TGTGCCAGCAGTCCAGGACTTGAGCAGGAGACCCAGTACTTC. As protein: CASSPGLEQETQYF.

About this clonotype itself: A read error may be the cause here, since a much bigger clone is one base away. The chain carries TRBV4-3 and TRBJ1-2, with no clear D. Germline V gene sequence: CDR1 LGHNA, CDR2 YSLEER. The CDR3 loop spans 15 amino acids. CDR3 residues: CAGSRRAATSYGYTF. For the CDR3, the DNA is TGCGCCGGCAGCCGACGGGCCGCAACCTCCTATGGCTACACCTTC.

The chain uses TRBV5-1 and TRBJ2-1; 7 bases fit TRBD1. The CDR3 length is 16 residues. The germline V gene encodes CDR1 SGHRS and CDR2 YFSETQ. After removal of 0 bases from V and 6 bases from J, the junction contained 9 bases not matched to a gene. This CDR3 reads CASSLGGTAQLNEQFF. CDR3 nucleotide sequence: TGCGCCAGCAGCTTGGGTGGGACAGCCCAACTCAATGAGCAGTTCTTC.

On this clonotype itself: A much larger clone differs from this one at a single base, so this may be a read error. The chain recombines TRBV10-3 with TRBJ2-5, with D hard to call. The CDR3 length is 14 residues. V was trimmed by 1 base and J by 3 bases, leaving 9 bases between them. Per the germline V gene, CDR1 is ENHRY and CDR2 is SYGVKD. The CDR3 region is CAISEFSGEETQYF. For the CDR3, the DNA is TGTGCCATCAGTGAGTTTAGTGGGGAAGAGACCCAGTACTTC.

CDR3 sequence: CASSSTSGGGEAQYF. The CDR3 nucleotides are TGTGCCAGCAGTTCGACTAGCGGGGGCGGTGAGGCCCAGTACTTC. The chain is built from TRBV12-3 or TRBV12-4 and TRBJ2-5; 12 bases fit TRBD2. The V and J ends lost 4 bases and 9 bases, in that order; junction bases with no gene match: 9. The CDR3 runs to 15 residues.

This clonotype was detected only a few times. The chain has TRBV20-1 and TRBJ1-4; a weak D match, TRBD1 (6 bases). Trimming left V 5 bases short and J 4 bases short, with 14 bases between. The CDR3 length is 14 residues. Germline assignment: CDR1 DFQATT and CDR2 SNEGSKA (reference sequence). The CDR3 sequence is CSAPNRAINEKLFF. As DNA, the CDR3 is TGCAGTGCTCCAAACAGGGCTATTAATGAAAAACTGTTTTTT.

The rearrangement links TRBV18 to TRBJ1-5, with D possibly TRBD1 on 5 matching bases. The CDR3 spans 15 residues. Deletions cut 4 bases from V and 0 bases from J, with 10 bases between. The V gene's germline CDR1 is KGHSH and CDR2 LQKENI. The CDR3 DNA is TGTGCCAGCTCACTCAGGGACCTTAGCAATCAGCCCCAGCATTTT. This sequence encodes CASSLRDLSNQPQHF. Filled out from reference TRBV18 and TRBJ1-5, the complete variable domain reads NAGVMQNPRHLVRRRGQEARLRCSPMKGHSHVYWYRQLPEEGLKFMVYLQKENIIDESGMPKERFSAEFPKEGPSILRIQQVVRGDSAAYFCASSLRDLSNQPQHFGDGTRLSIL.

This clonotype showed up many times. The chain carries TRBV7-2 and TRBJ2-7; 9 positions agree with TRBD1. This CDR3 spans 14 amino acids. The J segment lost 3 bases and the V segment lost 6 bases, leaving 6 bases of the junction unmatched. Germline CDR1 reads SGHTA; CDR2 reads FQGNSA. Written as DNA, the CDR3 is TGTGCCAGCAGTCCACAGGGGGCGTTCTACGAGCAGTACTTC. Translated: CASSPQGAFYEQYF.

This clonotype was recorded a few times. The rearrangement uses TRBV5-5 and TRBJ1-2; possibly TRBD1 for D (5 bases). Trimming stripped 5 bases from V and 7 bases from J, with 18 bases between. In germline, CDR1 is SGHKS, CDR2 YYEKEE (reference sequence). The CDR3 runs to 14 residues. CDR3 DNA: TGTGCCAGCAGACAGGAGGGAGAGGATCTTGGCTACACCTTC. Residues: CASRQEGEDLGYTF.

Concerning this clonotype itself: At one end, the junction sequence differs from germline, possibly due to a read error. The chain links TRBV7-9 to TRBJ2-7; perhaps TRBD1 as D (5 bases). Germline-derived CDR1 and CDR2 are SEHNR and FQNEAQ (reference sequence). This CDR3 comprises 13 residues. CDR3 region: CTSSFEQGNEQYF. As DNA, the CDR3 is TGTACCAGCAGCTTTGAGCAGGGAAACGAGCAGTACTTC.

A remark on this clonotype: A much larger clone lies one base from this, so it may be a read error. This chain links TRBV29-1 with TRBJ1-2; the D is unclear. V dropped 6 bases and J dropped 7 bases, with 15 bases sitting between them. The CDR3 consists of 12 residues. Germline V gives CDR1 SQVTM, CDR2 ANQGSEA. Written as DNA, the CDR3 is TGCAGCGTCATTGGGGAGGCCTGTGGCTACACCTTC. Translating it yields CSVIGEACGYTF.

This sequence joins TRBV20-1 and TRBJ1-1; D call uncertain. In germline, CDR1 is DFQATT, CDR2 SNEGSKA (reference sequence). The V and J ends lost 2 bases and 7 bases respectively, with 8 bases between them. CDR3 length: 11 amino acids. In DNA form, the CDR3 reads TGCAGTGCTAGATACGGCCTTGAAGCTTTCTTT. Amino acids: CSARYGLEAFF.

The chain combines TRBV12-3 or TRBV12-4 with TRBJ2-5; TRBD1 or TRBD2 may be the D gene (5 bases each). The CDR3 contains 16 residues. Trimming removed 6 bases at V and 1 base at J, with 18 bases between. CDR3 coding DNA: TGTGCCAGCAGCCCCGGGACCGCGGCACCCCAAGAGACCCAGTACTTC. As protein: CASSPGTAAPQETQYF.

V usage is TRBV18 and J usage is TRBJ2-1; 8 bases map to TRBD2. The CDR3 runs to 16 residues. V lost 0 bases, J lost 7 bases, and 8 bases stayed unmatched. Germline CDR1 and CDR2: KGHSH and LQKENI. The CDR3 DNA is TGTGCCAGCTCACCACCTTCGGGAGGGAATGGAAATGAGCAGTTCTTC. It yields the protein CASSPPSGGNGNEQFF.

Regarding this clonotype: A much larger clone lies one base from this, so it may be a read error. The chain combines TRBV5-1 with TRBJ2-1; 8 positions match TRBD1. This CDR3 spans 15 amino acids. With V trimmed by 0 bases and J by 10 bases, 9 bases remained unmatched. CDR1 and CDR2 from the germline V gene are SGHRS and YFSETQ. CDR3 DNA: TGCGCCAGCAGCTTGGCGGTCGGGACAGGATACGAGCAGTTCTTC. The encoded protein is CASSLAVGTGYEQFF.

The rearrangement links TRBV9 to TRBJ2-3; 15 bases are shared with TRBD2. Per the germline V gene, CDR1 is SGDLS and CDR2 is YYNGEE. Trimming at V came to 6 bases and at J to 6 bases, leaving 5 bases not matched to a gene. There are 15 residues in the CDR3. The CDR3 bases are TGTGCCAGCACCGGGACTAGCGGGGGGATGGATACGCAGTATTTT. Translated, it gives CASTGTSGGMDTQYF. Looking up the rest from reference TRBV9 and TRBJ2-3 gives the full variable domain: DSGVTQTPKHLITATGQRVTLRCSPRSGDLSVYWYQQSLDQGLQFLIQYYNGEERAKGNILERFSAQQFPDLHSELNLSSLELGDSALYFCASTGTSGGMDTQYFGPGTRLTVL.

This clonotype was observed a handful of times. The rearrangement links TRBV10-3 to TRBJ1-2; TRBD1 aligns across 8 bases. V gave up 6 bases and J gave up 12 bases; unmatched junction bases: 6. The CDR3 runs to 11 residues. The germline V gene has CDR1 ENHRY and CDR2 SYGVKD. In nucleotides, the CDR3 is TGTGCCATCAGCTCAGGGGGCGGCAACACCTTC. Its translation is CAISSGGGNTF.